The T cell receptor (beta chain) described here comes from a study of blood T cell repertoires in COVID-19. In the study overall: Samples came from the United States, Italy and Spain, spanning acute and convalescent COVID-19. In each case, the material was cDNA or gDNA derived from T cells, B-cell-depleted T cells, or PBMCs.

In the source study's methods: Amplifying reference gene primers gave estimates of nucleated cell counts. Clones were read by immunoSEQ multiplex PCR, and TCRdb kept only the in-frame ones, dropping some. V and J calls and clone size come straight from that table; D and trimming were deduced from the DNA. The table shows about 110,000 clones, with 84% occurring only once. The receptor's source is a human donor in a cohort sampled during active COVID-19. Sequenced material: peripheral blood.

The CDR3 reads CASSGTQGPPETQYF. The CDR3 DNA reads TGTGCCAGCAGTGGCACGCAGGGGCCTCCAGAGACCCAGTACTTC. V is TRBV28 and J is TRBJ2-5; tentative D call: TRBD1 (6 bases). This CDR3 is built from 15 residues. The ends were cut back, 5 bases at V and 4 bases at J, with 17 bases in the middle. The germline V gene has CDR1 MDHEN and CDR2 SYDVKM.